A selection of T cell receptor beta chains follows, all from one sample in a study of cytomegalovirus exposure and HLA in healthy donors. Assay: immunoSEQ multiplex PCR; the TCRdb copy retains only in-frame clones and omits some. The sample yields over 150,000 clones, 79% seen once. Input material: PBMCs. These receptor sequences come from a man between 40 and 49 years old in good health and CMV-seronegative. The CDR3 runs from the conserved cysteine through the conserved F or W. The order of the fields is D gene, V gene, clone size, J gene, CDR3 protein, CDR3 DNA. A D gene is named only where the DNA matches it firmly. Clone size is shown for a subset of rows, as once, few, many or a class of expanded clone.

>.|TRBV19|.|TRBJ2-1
CASSGRGAYNEQFF
TGTGCCAGTAGTGGGCGGGGCGCTTACAATGAGCAGTTCTTC
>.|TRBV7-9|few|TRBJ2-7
CSSSELSPYEQYF
TGTTCCAGCAGCGAACTGAGTCCCTACGAGCAGTACTTC
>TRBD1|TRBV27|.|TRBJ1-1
CASSLQRGRVGRTEAFF
TGTGCCAGCAGTTTACAAAGGGGGCGGGTGGGGAGGACTGAAGCTTTCTTT
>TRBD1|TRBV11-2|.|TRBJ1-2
CASSSGQGDGYTF
TGTGCCAGCAGCTCGGGACAGGGGGATGGCTACACCTTC
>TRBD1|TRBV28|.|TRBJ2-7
CASSFSRIRDRGFSYEQYF
TGTGCCAGCAGTTTCTCGCGGATCCGGGACAGGGGCTTCTCCTACGAGCAGTACTTC
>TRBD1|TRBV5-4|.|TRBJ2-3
CASSSRSGQGRTDTQYF
TGTGCCAGCAGCTCTCGGTCGGGACAGGGGCGCACAGATACGCAGTATTTT
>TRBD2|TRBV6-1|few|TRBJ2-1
CASSESIPGLAGSEQFF
TGTGCCAGCAGTGAATCGATCCCGGGACTAGCGGGAAGTGAGCAGTTCTTC
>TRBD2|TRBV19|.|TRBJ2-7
CASSIVTSGSSEQYF
TGTGCCAGTAGCATTGTGACTAGCGGGAGTTCCGAGCAGTACTTC
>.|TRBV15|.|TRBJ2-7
CATTNAAGTGVDEQYF
TGTGCCACCACCAATGCTGCGGGTACGGGGGTGGACGAGCAGTACTTC
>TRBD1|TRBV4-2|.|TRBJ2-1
CASSQEDRGSYNEQFF
TGTGCCAGCAGCCAAGAGGACAGGGGCTCCTACAATGAGCAGTTCTTC
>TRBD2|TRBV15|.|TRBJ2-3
CATSRAWTSGRGDTQYF
TGTGCCACCAGCAGAGCTTGGACTAGCGGGAGAGGAGATACGCAGTATTTT
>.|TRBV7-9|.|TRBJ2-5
CASSFSGHDQETQYF
TGTGCCAGCAGCTTCTCCGGACATGACCAAGAGACCCAGTACTTC
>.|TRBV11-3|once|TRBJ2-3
CASSLGTASKDTQYF
TGTGCCAGCAGCTTAGGGACAGCTTCTAAAGATACGCAGTATTTT
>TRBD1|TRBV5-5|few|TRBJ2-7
CASSLGDRVVYEQYF
TGTGCCAGCAGCTTGGGGGACAGGGTGGTTTACGAGCAGTACTTC
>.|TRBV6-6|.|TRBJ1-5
CASSPGGNHQPQHF
TGTGCCAGCAGCCCCGGAGGGAACCATCAGCCCCAGCATTTT
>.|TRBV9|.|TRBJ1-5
CASSAGTFGNQPQHF
TGTGCCAGCAGCGCCGGGACATTTGGCAATCAGCCCCAGCATTTT
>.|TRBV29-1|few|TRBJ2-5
CSMRATYQETQYF
TGCAGCATGCGGGCAACGTACCAAGAGACCCAGTACTTC
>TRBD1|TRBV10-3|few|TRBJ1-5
CAISGGTGGNQPQHF
TGTGCCATCAGTGGGGGGACAGGGGGCAATCAGCCCCAGCATTTT
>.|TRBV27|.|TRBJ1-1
CASRSGVSPAFF
TGTGCCAGCCGCTCGGGGGTTTCGCCAGCTTTCTTT
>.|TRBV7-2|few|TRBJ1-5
CASSPSGGNQPQHF
TGTGCCAGCAGTCCATCCGGAGGCAATCAGCCCCAGCATTTT
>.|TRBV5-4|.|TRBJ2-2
CASSLGGGASTGELFF
TGTGCCAGCAGCTTGGGTGGCGGGGCGAGCACCGGGGAGCTGTTTTTT
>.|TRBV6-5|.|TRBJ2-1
CASSWRGNEQFF
TGTGCCAGCAGTTGGAGAGGCAATGAGCAGTTCTTC
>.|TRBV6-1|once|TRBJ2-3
CASSELRADTQYF
TGTGCCAGCAGTGAACTCAGGGCAGATACGCAGTATTTT
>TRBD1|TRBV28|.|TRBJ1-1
CASSPDRENTEAFF
TGTGCCAGCAGCCCAGACAGGGAGAACACTGAAGCTTTCTTT